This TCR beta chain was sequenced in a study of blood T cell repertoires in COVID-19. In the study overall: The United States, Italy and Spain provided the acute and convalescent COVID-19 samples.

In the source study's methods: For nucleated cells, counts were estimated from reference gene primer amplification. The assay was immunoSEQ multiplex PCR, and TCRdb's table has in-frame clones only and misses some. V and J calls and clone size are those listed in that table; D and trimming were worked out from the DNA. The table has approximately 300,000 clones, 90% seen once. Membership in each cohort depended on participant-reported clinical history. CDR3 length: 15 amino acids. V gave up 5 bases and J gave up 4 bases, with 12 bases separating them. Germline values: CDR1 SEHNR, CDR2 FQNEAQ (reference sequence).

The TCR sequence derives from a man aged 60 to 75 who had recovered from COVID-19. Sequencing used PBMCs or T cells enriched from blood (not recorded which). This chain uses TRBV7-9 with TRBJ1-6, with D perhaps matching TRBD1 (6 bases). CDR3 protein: CASSPGTQYNSPLHF. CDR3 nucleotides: TGTGCCAGCAGCCCCGGGACACAATATAATTCACCCCTCCACTTT. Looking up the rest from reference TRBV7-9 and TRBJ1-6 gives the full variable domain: DTGVSQNPRHKITKRGQNVTFRCDPISEHNRLYWYRQTLGQGPEFLTYFQNEAQLEKSRLLSDRFSAERPKGSFSTLEIQRTEQGDSAMYLCASSPGTQYNSPLHFGNGTRLTVT.